A selection of T cell receptor beta chains follows, all from one sample in a study of PD-1 blockade in mismatch repair-deficient tumors. Using immunoSEQ multiplex PCR, the repertoire was profiled, and TCRdb retains in-frame clones only, with some absent. This sample has approximately 100,000 clones, with 82% found just once. Sequences were derived from peripheral blood, sampled 36 weeks after starting pembrolizumab. The receptors come from an adult with mismatch repair-deficient cancer. CDR3s include the opening cysteine and the closing phenylalanine or tryptophan.

>TRBJ1-1|TRBV11-3
CASSLGGVNTEAFF
>TRBJ2-5|TRBV13
CASSLANQETQYF
>TRBJ1-5|TRBV11-2
CASSLGGSSNQPQHF
>TRBJ2-7|TRBV19
CASSIVSGGSYEQYF
>TRBJ2-7|TRBV6-6
CASSLYEQYF
>TRBJ2-7|TRBV28
CATRGSPRPYEQYF
>TRBJ1-2|TRBV4-3
CASSLWDRGNYGYTF
>TRBJ1-2|TRBV27
CASSQGDGYTF
>TRBJ2-3|TRBV5-1
CASRPTGGAGDTQYF
>TRBJ1-2|TRBV28
CASSASGAMAIYGYTF
>TRBJ1-5|TRBV28
CASHPILSNQPQHF
>TRBJ1-5|TRBV7-9
CASSLEGRNQPQHF
>TRBJ1-4|TRBV5-1
CASSLAWAGRDEKLFF
>TRBJ2-1|TRBV9
CASSDNTRGSGYNEQFF
>TRBJ2-5|TRBV5-4
CASSLGVSGSLETQYF
>TRBJ2-5|TRBV6-5
CASSYLLRETQYF
>TRBJ1-5|TRBV19
CAGATGDNQPQHF
>TRBJ1-3|TRBV19
CASSIEAGAISGNTIYF
>TRBJ2-7|TRBV29-1
CSVVKGLAGPYEQYF
>TRBJ1-1|TRBV5-4
CASSLGHLNTEAFF
>TRBJ1-3|TRBV10-3
CAISPGVRDSGNTIYF
>TRBJ2-7|TRBV7-9
CASSKGQGAHEQYF
>TRBJ1-1|TRBV9
CASSAETAQNTEAFF
>TRBJ1-1|TRBV2
CASSDATRNTEAFF
>TRBJ2-7|TRBV28
CASSFAEEVSYEQYF
>TRBJ1-3|TRBV7-9
CASSLQSSGNTIYF
>TRBJ2-3|TRBV12-5
CASGLVLASGRTDTQYF
>TRBJ2-1|TRBV6-5
CASSGLWSFNEQFF
>TRBJ1-1|TRBV5-1
CASSSGTPNTEAFF
>TRBJ2-1|TRBV19
CASSMGGQSYNEQFF
>TRBJ2-1|TRBV19
CASSTFRDLYNEQFF
>TRBJ1-4|TRBV6-6
CASSYRTGWEKLFF
>TRBJ1-5|TRBV10-3
CAISETVTDNQPQHF
>TRBJ1-2|TRBV7-9
CASSQTEIYGYTF
>TRBJ2-7|TRBV7-6
CASSLEWGLAGGPYEQYF
>TRBJ1-3|TRBV7-3
CASSLTAGAGNTIYF